The 20 T cell receptor beta chains presented below share a single source sample, sequenced in a study of cytomegalovirus exposure and HLA in healthy donors. The primer mix had 60 Vbeta and 13 Jbeta primers. Here immunoSEQ multiplex PCR was the method, and the copy in TCRdb shows in-frame clones only, minus some. The sample holds around 130,000 clones; about 66% are singletons and the top ten take approximately 1.7%. The sequencing input was PBMCs. The receptors here all came from a male donor in good health and CMV-seronegative.

The chain employs TRBV5-4 and TRBJ2-5; TRBD1 is a possible D gene (5 bases). CDR3 size: 14 residues. Germline V lookup: CDR1 SGHNT, CDR2 YYREEE (reference sequence). The ends were cut back, 0 bases at V and 11 bases at J, with 17 bases in the middle. CDR3 residues: CASSLEGPGAEQYF. As DNA, the CDR3 is TGTGCCAGCAGCTTGGAGGGGCCAGGCGCGGAGCAGTACTTC.

The rearrangement joins TRBV2 to TRBJ1-2; possibly TRBD1 for D (6 bases). The CDR3 has 13 residues. The V gene lost 6 bases and the J gene lost 7 bases, with 15 bases spanning the gap. Germline V CDR1 and CDR2: SNHLY, FYNNEI. CDR3 in DNA: TGTGCCAGCAGGACAGTGGCGGGGGCTGGCTACACCTTC. It yields the protein CASRTVAGAGYTF.

There are a few counts of this clone. The sample has other DNA sequences that encode this CDR3 too. This chain connects TRBV4-1 to TRBJ2-7; TRBD1 aligns across 8 bases. CDR1 and CDR2 (germline): MGHRA, YSYEKL. The CDR3 is 16 amino acids. The V segment lost 2 bases and the J segment 4 bases; nucleotides outside the gene matches: 10. The CDR3 nucleotides are TGCGCCAGCAGCCAATTTGACAGGGGACTCCGTTACGAGCAGTACTTC. This encodes CASSQFDRGLRYEQYF.

The chain recombines TRBV14 with TRBJ1-1; no reliable D call. This CDR3 is built from 14 residues. V gave up 3 bases and J gave up 0 bases, with 8 bases separating them. Germline V CDR1 and CDR2: SGHDN, FVKESK. The CDR3 coding sequence is TGTGCCAGCAGCCAGTCTATCATGAACACTGAAGCTTTCTTT. Translation gives CASSQSIMNTEAFF.

The table lists this clone with a count of one. The chain recombines TRBV2 with TRBJ1-6; TRBD1 is a possible D gene (5 bases). The V and J ends lost 2 bases and 10 bases respectively, with 18 bases between them. The CDR3 is 16 residues long. Germline-derived CDR1 and CDR2 are SNHLY and FYNNEI. The CDR3 loop reads CASSEISAGLGSPLHF. CDR3 coding DNA: TGTGCCAGCAGTGAAATATCGGCAGGGCTAGGATCACCCCTCCACTTT.

The CDR3 loop is CASSPDRDYGYTF. The CDR3, as DNA: TGTGCCAGCAGCCCCGACAGGGACTATGGCTACACCTTC. The rearrangement uses TRBV7-9 and TRBJ1-2; 7 bases are a match to TRBD1. The CDR3 is 13 amino acids. CDR1 is SEHNR and CDR2 is FQNEAQ in the germline V gene (reference sequence). Unmatched junction bases numbered 3, after V lost 5 bases and J lost 3 bases.

V usage is TRBV4-2 and J usage is TRBJ2-5; a possible D gene is TRBD1 (5 bases). V dropped 0 bases and J dropped 5 bases, with 13 bases sitting between them. The germline V gene encodes CDR1 LGHNA and CDR2 YNFKEQ. The CDR3 covers 15 residues. The CDR3 DNA follows: TGTGCCAGCAGCCAAGACCTTAAGGGGATGGAGACCCAGTACTTC. Translating gives CASSQDLKGMETQYF.

The J gene is TRBJ1-5, the V gene TRBV15, with D unclear. Germline V gives CDR1 LNHNV, CDR2 YYDKDF (reference sequence). The CDR3 loop spans 17 amino acids. Trimming took 0 bases from V and 4 from J, leaving 16 bases between them. The CDR3 here is CATSRDLQVGSNQPQHF. CDR3 nucleotide sequence: TGTGCCACCAGCAGAGATTTGCAGGTTGGATCAAATCAGCCCCAGCATTTT.

This sequence joins TRBV5-4 and TRBJ1-2, with 7 bases fitting TRBD1. The ends lost 5 bases at V and 4 bases at J; junction bases unmatched: 11. CDR1 SGHNT and CDR2 YYREEE come from the germline V gene (reference sequence). This CDR3 has 15 residues. The CDR3 sequence: CASRLTGVKTYGYTF. The DNA for the CDR3 is TGTGCCAGCAGATTAACAGGGGTTAAGACCTATGGCTACACCTTC.

V usage is TRBV29-1 and J usage is TRBJ1-5; D is uncertain. Germline lookup yields CDR1 SQVTM and CDR2 ANQGSEA. CDR3 length: 13 residues. The V end was cut by 7 bases, the J end by 2 bases, with 12 bases between. CDR3 in amino acids: CSASPGGNQPQHF. In nucleotides, the CDR3 is TGCAGCGCTTCCCCCGGGGGCAATCAGCCCCAGCATTTT.

J is TRBJ2-7 and V is TRBV7-9, with unresolved D. There are 13 residues in the CDR3. V gave up 5 bases and J gave up 0 bases, with 8 bases separating them. Germline values: CDR1 SEHNR, CDR2 FQNEAQ (reference sequence). CDR3 DNA sequence: TGTGCCAGCAGCCTCAGGATCTCCTACGAGCAGTACTTC. This gives the protein CASSLRISYEQYF.

This clone was seen a handful of times. Here the CDR3 DNA reads TGCGCCAGCAGCTTGGCGGGAACAGGGCCGGGTTCTGGAAACACCATATATTTT. This gives the protein CASSLAGTGPGSGNTIYF. The chain links TRBV5-1 to TRBJ1-3; TRBD1 might be the D (6 bases). The ends were cut back, 0 bases at V and 1 base at J, with 17 bases in the middle. CDR1 and CDR2 (germline): SGHRS, YFSETQ. The CDR3 spans 18 residues.

As DNA, the CDR3 is TGTGCCAGCCGTATTCAAAGGAGCTCCTACAATGAGCAGTTCTTC. Amino acid sequence: CASRIQRSSYNEQFF. The V gene is TRBV11-2, the J gene TRBJ2-1, with unresolved D. CDR1 is SGHAT and CDR2 is FQNNGV in the germline V gene. With 8 bases removed from V and 0 bases from J, the gap between germline ends came to 14 bases. The CDR3 runs 15 residues.

The chain uses TRBV7-3 and TRBJ1-6; D possibly corresponds to TRBD1 (5 bases). The CDR3 has 13 residues. Between the trimmed V and J ends, which lost 5 bases and 7 bases, there was a span of 9 bases. The germline CDR1 and CDR2 sequences are SGHTA and FQGTGA. The CDR3 bases are TGTGCCAGCAGCGACAGTCTAAATTCACCCCTCCACTTT. Translating gives CASSDSLNSPLHF.

The chain has TRBV7-9 and TRBJ1-2; D is uncertain. This CDR3 region has 11 residues. Trimming removed 7 bases at V and 2 bases at J, with 5 bases between. Germline V gene data show CDR1 as SEHNR and CDR2 as FQNEAQ (reference sequence). The CDR3 DNA is TGTGCCAGCACAGGAAACTATGGCTACACCTTC. Translating gives CASTGNYGYTF. Full variable domain (remainder filled in from reference TRBV7-9 and TRBJ1-2): DTGVSQNPRHKITKRGQNVTFRCDPISEHNRLYWYRQTLGQGPEFLTYFQNEAQLEKSRLLSDRFSAERPKGSFSTLEIQRTEQGDSAMYLCASTGNYGYTFGSGTRLTVV.

CDR3 protein: CASSARQGPNSGANVLTF. CDR3 sequence (DNA): TGTGCCAGCAGCGCGCGACAGGGCCCTAACTCTGGGGCCAACGTCCTGACTTTC. The chain uses TRBV7-8 and TRBJ2-6; TRBD1 agrees at 7 bases. This CDR3 comprises 18 residues. The V segment lost 5 bases and the J segment 0 bases; nucleotides outside the gene matches: 10. CDR1 is SGHVS and CDR2 is FQNEAQ in the germline V gene. Combining the CDR3 with reference TRBV7-8 and TRBJ2-6 gives the whole variable domain GAGVSQSPRYKVAKRGQDVALRCDPISGHVSLFWYQQALGQGPEFLTYFQNEAQLDKSGLPSDRFFAERPEGSVSTLKIQRTQQEDSAVYLCASSARQGPNSGANVLTFGAGSRLTVL.

V gene TRBV28 combines with J gene TRBJ2-1, with 8 bases that match TRBD1. Trimming cost V 6 bases and J 7 bases; bases outside gene matches: 5. The CDR3 has 13 amino acids. Germline loops: CDR1 MDHEN, CDR2 SYDVKM. The CDR3 here is CASRTGGRNEQFF. The CDR3 DNA sequence: TGTGCCAGCAGAACAGGGGGGAGGAATGAGCAGTTCTTC. The entire variable domain, with the rest obtained from reference TRBV28 and TRBJ2-1, is as follows: DVKVTQSSRYLVKRTGEKVFLECVQDMDHENMFWYRQDPGLGLRLIYFSYDVKMKEKGDIPEGYSVSREKKERFSLILESASTNQTSMYLCASRTGGRNEQFFGPGTRLTVL.

V and J are TRBV11-2 and TRBJ1-1; D is unclear. The germline V gene encodes CDR1 SGHAT and CDR2 FQNNGV. V was pared by 5 bases and J by 3 bases, with 10 bases between. This CDR3 comprises 13 residues. CDR3 nucleotide sequence: TGTGCCAGCAGCCCCCGACATGACACTGAAGCTTTCTTT. This translates into CASSPRHDTEAFF. The full variable domain, completed using reference TRBV11-2 and TRBJ1-1, is EAGVAQSPRYKIIEKRQSVAFWCNPISGHATLYWYQQILGQGPKLLIQFQNNGVVDDSQLPKDRFSAERLKGVDSTLKIQPAKLEDSAVYLCASSPRHDTEAFFGQGTRLTVV.

V usage is TRBV6-5 and J usage is TRBJ2-6; 8 bases agree with TRBD1. Germline-derived CDR1 and CDR2 are MNHEY and SVGAGI. V was clipped by 8 bases and J by 0 bases; unmatched bases: 3. The CDR3 sequence is 15 residues long. The CDR3 DNA follows: TGTGCCAGCGGACAGGGCGACTCTGGGGCCAACGTCCTGACTTTC. Protein sequence: CASGQGDSGANVLTF.

The V gene is TRBV7-2, the J gene TRBJ2-2, with D possibly being TRBD2 (6 bases). Trimming removed 4 bases at V and 6 bases at J, with 9 bases between. Germline CDR1 SGHTA, CDR2 FQGNSA. This CDR3 is built from 13 residues. The CDR3: CASSSRRAGELFF. The CDR3, as DNA: TGTGCCAGCAGCTCGCGGAGGGCCGGGGAGCTGTTTTTT.